This is a list of T cell receptor beta chains from one sample in a study of CD8 T cells in ankylosing spondylitis. TCRdb passed the 5' RACE reads through MiXCR, listing each CDR3 protein once. The table includes about 510,000 distinct CDR3 sequences, under 5.5% detected once. Sequenced input: blood, either unsorted or a sorted T cell fraction (not recorded which). All receptors come from a male donor with ankylosing spondylitis. Each CDR3 is given without its conserved first and last residue.

CDR3,J,V
DSRGDYAYEQH,TRBJ2-7,TRBV4-1
ASSLYRRGIITEAF,TRBJ1-1,TRBV7-3
ASSDRGFSEQY,TRBJ2-7,TRBV4-3
ASRMTGTGETRPEPEQY,TRBJ2-7,TRBV6-1
ATSRAGQGAISNQPQH,TRBJ1-5,TRBV15
ASSQDGRSNYGYT,TRBJ1-2,TRBV4-3
ASSLNSGVMADTQY,TRBJ2-3,TRBV5-1
ASSQDNRGWGQPQH,TRBJ1-5,TRBV4-3
SASGTSGGHDIPKLHEQY,TRBJ2-7,TRBV20-1
ASSLAPPRSWDRKNIQY,TRBJ2-4,TRBV7-2
ASGPGQGNEQY,TRBJ2-7,TRBV5-5
ASASSRTLYEQY,TRBJ2-7,TRBV6-1
SVVGGKGRPINIQY,TRBJ2-4,TRBV29-1
STPGQGARDTQY,TRBJ2-3,TRBV20-1
SAGGGLAGVSEQY,TRBJ2-7,TRBV20-1
ASSPPVVYGQETQY,TRBJ2-5,TRBV18
AIRRGGEGQPQH,TRBJ1-5,TRBV10-3
ASTYGGRGQPQH,TRBJ1-5,TRBV6-2/TRBV6-3
ASSKDTSGPQH,TRBJ1-5,TRBV5-1
ASSVYSRAGGYT,TRBJ1-2,TRBV7-9
ASSLRGSKREKLF,TRBJ1-4,TRBV28
ASSFMGLVYNEQF,TRBJ2-1,TRBV5-6
ASSQVGLKNTEAF,TRBJ1-1,TRBV6-1
ATSDTSGAPYEQY,TRBJ2-7,TRBV24-1
ASNLGADTQY,TRBJ2-3,TRBV12-3/TRBV12-4